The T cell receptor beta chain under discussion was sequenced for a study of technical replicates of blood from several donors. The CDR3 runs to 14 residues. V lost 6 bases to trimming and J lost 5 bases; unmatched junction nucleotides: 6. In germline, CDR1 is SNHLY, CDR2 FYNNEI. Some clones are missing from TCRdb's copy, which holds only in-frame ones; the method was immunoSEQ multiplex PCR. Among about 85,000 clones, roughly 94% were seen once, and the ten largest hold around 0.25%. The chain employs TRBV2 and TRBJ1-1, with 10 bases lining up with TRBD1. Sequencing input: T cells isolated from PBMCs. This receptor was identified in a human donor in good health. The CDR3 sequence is CASRGTGVWTEAFF. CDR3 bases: TGTGCCAGCAGGGGGACAGGGGTTTGGACTGAAGCTTTCTTT.